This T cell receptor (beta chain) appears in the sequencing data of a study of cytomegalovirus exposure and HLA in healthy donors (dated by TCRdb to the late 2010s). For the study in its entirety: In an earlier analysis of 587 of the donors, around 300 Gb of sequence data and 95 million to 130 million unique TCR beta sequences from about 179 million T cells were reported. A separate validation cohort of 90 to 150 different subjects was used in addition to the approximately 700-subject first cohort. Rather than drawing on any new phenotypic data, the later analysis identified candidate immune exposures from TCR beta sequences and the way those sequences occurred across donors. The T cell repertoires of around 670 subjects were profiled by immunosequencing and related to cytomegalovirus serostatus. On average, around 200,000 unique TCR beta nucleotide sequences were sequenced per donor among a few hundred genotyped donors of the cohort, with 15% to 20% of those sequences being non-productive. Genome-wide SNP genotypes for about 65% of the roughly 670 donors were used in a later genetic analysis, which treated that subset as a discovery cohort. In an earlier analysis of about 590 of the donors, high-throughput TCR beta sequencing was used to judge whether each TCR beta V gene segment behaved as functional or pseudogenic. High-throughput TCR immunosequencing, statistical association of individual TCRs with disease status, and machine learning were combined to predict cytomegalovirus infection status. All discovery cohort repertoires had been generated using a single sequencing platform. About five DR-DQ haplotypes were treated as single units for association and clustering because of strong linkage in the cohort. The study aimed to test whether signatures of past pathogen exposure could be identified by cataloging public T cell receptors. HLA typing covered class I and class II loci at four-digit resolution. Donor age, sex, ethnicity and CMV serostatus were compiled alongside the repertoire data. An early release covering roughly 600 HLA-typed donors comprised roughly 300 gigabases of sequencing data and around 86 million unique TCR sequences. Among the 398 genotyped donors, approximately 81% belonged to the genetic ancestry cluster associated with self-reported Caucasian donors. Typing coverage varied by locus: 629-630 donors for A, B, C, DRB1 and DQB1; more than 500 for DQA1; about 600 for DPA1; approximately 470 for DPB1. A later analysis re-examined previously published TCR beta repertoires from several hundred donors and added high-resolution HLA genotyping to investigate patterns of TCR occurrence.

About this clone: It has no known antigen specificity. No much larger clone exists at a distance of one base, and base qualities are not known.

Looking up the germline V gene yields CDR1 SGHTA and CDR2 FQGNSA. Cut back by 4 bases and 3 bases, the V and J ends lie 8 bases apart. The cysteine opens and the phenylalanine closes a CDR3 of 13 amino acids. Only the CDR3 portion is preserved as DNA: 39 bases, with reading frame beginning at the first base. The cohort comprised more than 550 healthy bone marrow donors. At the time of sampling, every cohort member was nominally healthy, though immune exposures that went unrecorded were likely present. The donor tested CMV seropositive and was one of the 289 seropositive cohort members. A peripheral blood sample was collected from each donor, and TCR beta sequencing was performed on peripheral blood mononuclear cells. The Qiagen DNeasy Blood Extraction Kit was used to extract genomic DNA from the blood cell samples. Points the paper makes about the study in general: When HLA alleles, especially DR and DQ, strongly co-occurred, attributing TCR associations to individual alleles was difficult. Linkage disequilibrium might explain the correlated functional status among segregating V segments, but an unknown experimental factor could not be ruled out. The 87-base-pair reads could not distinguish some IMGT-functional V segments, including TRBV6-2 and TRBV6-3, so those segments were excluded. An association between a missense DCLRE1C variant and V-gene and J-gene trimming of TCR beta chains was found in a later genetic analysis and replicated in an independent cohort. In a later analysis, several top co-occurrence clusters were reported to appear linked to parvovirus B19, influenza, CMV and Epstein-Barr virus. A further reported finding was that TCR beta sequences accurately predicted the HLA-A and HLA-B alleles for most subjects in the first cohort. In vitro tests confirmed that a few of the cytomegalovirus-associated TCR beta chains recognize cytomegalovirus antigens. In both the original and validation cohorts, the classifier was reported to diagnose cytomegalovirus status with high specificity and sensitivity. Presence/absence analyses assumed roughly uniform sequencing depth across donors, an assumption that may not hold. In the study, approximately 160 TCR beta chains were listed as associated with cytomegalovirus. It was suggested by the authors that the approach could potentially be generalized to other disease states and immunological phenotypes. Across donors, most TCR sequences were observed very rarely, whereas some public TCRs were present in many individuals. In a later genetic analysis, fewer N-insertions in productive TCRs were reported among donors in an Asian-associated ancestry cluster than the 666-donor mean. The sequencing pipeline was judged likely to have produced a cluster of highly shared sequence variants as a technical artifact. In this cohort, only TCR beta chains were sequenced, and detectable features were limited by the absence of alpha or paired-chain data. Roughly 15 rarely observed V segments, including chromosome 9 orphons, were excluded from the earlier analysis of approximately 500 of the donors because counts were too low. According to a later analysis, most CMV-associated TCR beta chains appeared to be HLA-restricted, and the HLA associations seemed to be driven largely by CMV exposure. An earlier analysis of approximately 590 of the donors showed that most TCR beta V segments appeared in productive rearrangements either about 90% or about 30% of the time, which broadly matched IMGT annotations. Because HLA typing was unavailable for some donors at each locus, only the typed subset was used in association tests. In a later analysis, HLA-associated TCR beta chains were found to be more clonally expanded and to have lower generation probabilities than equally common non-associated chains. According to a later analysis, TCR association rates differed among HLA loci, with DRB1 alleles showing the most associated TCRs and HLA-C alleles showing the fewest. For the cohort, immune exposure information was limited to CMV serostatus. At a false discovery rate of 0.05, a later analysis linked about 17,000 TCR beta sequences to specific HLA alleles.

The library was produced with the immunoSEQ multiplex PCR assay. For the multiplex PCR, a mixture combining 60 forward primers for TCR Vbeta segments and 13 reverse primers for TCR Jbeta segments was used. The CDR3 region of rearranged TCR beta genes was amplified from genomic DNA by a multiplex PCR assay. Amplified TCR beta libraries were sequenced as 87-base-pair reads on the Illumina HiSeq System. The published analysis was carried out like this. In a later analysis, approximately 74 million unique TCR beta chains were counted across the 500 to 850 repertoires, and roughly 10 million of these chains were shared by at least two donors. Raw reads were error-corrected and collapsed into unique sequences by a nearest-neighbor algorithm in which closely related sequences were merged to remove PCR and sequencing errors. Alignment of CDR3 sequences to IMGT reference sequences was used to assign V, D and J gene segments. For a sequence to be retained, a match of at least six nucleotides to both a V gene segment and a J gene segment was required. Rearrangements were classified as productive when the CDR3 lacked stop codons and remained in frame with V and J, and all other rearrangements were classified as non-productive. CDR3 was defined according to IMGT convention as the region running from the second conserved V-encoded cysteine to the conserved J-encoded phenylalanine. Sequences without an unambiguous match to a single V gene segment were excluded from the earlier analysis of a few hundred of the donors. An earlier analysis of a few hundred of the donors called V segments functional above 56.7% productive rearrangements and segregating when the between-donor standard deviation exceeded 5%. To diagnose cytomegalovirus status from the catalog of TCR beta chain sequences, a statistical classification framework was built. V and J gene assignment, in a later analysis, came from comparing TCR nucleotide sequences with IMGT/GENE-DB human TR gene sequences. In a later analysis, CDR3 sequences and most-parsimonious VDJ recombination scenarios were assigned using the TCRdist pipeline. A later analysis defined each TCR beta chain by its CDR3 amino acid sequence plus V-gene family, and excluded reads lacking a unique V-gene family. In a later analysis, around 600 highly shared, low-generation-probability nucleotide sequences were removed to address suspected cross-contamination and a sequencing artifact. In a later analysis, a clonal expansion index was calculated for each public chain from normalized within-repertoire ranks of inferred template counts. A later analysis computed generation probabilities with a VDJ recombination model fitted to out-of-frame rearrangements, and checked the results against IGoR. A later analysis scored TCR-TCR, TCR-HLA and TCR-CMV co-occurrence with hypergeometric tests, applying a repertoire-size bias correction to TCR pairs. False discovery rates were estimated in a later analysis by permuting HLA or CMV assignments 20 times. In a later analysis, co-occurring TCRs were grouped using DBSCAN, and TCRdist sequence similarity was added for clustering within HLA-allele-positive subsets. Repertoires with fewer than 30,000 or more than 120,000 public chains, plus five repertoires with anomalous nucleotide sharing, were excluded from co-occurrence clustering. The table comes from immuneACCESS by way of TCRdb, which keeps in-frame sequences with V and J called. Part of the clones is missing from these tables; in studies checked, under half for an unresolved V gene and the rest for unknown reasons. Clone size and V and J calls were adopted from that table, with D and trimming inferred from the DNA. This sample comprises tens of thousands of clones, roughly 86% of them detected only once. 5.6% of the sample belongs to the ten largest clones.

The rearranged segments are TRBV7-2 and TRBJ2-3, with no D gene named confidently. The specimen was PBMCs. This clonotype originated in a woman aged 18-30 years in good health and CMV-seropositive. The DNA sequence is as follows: TGTGCCAGCAGCTCGCTAGTAACAGATACGCAGTATTTT. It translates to CASSSLVTDTQYF.